The 5 T cell receptor beta chains in this list originate from one sample, sequenced in a study of technical replicates of blood from several donors. Libraries were prepared by immunoSEQ multiplex PCR; TCRdb keeps only in-frame clonotypes and omits some of them. The table lists roughly 65,000 clones, more than 75% of them singletons. Source material: PBMCs. Receptor source: a human donor in good health. Some clones in this sample may be carry-over from other donors' samples.

This clone has only one observation. The genes are TRBV27 and TRBJ1-1, with 7 bases fitting TRBD1. Trimming removed 7 bases from V and 4 bases from J; junction bases left unmatched: 9. CDR1 MNHEY and CDR2 SMNVEV come from the germline V gene (reference sequence). There are 14 residues in the CDR3. CDR3 sequence (DNA): TGTGCCAGCAAGTGGGGGCCAGGGGGCACTGAAGCTTTCTTT. Its translation: CASKWGPGGTEAFF.

The count of this clone is one. This rearrangement joins TRBV2 to TRBJ2-7; D call uncertain. This CDR3 region has 15 residues. Germline V gives CDR1 SNHLY, CDR2 FYNNEI. Trimming left V 1 base short and J 2 bases short, with 12 bases between. In DNA form, the CDR3 reads TGTGCCAGCAGTGAAGGGCCTCTTTCTCCCTACGAGCAGTACTTC. It codes for CASSEGPLSPYEQYF.

This chain connects TRBV5-1 to TRBJ2-5; D is undetermined. This CDR3 has 14 amino acids. The germline V gene encodes CDR1 SGHRS and CDR2 YFSETQ. V lost 0 bases and J lost 1, with 7 bases in between. CDR3 nucleotides: TGCGCCAGCAGCTTGGTCGGCGGCCAAGAGACCCAGTACTTC. This codes for CASSLVGGQETQYF. Complete variable domain (other parts from reference TRBV5-1 and TRBJ2-5): KAGVTQTPRYLIKTRGQQVTLSCSPISGHRSVSWYQQTPGQGLQFLFEYFSETQRNKGNFPGRFSGRQFSNSRSEMNVSTLELGDSALYLCASSLVGGQETQYFGPGTRLLVL.

V and J are TRBV5-5 and TRBJ1-4, with a weak D call TRBD1 (5 bases). Germline CDR1 reads SGHKS; CDR2 reads YYEKEE (reference sequence). The CDR3 spans 15 residues. The V end lost 4 bases, the J end lost 2 bases, and 12 bases lay between the germline ends. The CDR3 sequence is CASSPAGTTNEKLFF. CDR3 sequence (DNA): TGTGCCAGCAGCCCAGCAGGGACTACTAATGAAAAACTGTTTTTT.

This sequence joins TRBV14 and TRBJ1-5; a possible D gene is TRBD1 (6 bases). The CDR3 spans 13 residues. V lost 4 bases, J lost 5 bases, and 9 bases lay in between. Germline CDR1 and CDR2: SGHDN and FVKESK. The CDR3 loop is CASSLGQYQPQHF. DNA for the CDR3: TGTGCCAGCAGCCTAGGACAGTATCAGCCCCAGCATTTT. Looking up the rest from reference TRBV14 and TRBJ1-5 gives the full variable domain: EAGVTQFPSHSVIEKGQTVTLRCDPISGHDNLYWYRRVMGKEIKFLLHFVKESKQDESGMPNNRFLAERTGGTYSTLKVQPAELEDSGVYFCASSLGQYQPQHFGDGTRLSIL.